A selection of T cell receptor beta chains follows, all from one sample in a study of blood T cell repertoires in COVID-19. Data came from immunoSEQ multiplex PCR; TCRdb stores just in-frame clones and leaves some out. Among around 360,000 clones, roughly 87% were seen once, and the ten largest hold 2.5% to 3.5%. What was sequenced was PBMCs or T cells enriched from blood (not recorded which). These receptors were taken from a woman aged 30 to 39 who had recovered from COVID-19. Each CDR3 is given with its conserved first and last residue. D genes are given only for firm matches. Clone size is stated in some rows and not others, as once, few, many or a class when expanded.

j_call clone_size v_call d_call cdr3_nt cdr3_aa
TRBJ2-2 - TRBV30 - TGTGCCTGGAGAGGTAGGAGCACCGGGGAGCTGTTTTTT CAWRGRSTGELFF
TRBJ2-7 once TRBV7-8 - TGTGCCAGCAGCTCAACGACAGGAGACTCCTACGAGCAGTACTTC CASSSTTGDSYEQYF
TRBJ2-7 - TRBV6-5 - TGTGCCAGCAGTTACTCAATTAACGGGAAATACGAGCAGTACTTC CASSYSINGKYEQYF
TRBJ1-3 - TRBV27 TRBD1 TGTGCCAGCAGTTCGGTGACAGGGCGGGGAAACACCATATATTTT CASSSVTGRGNTIYF
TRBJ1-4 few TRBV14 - TGTGCCAGCAGCTTCGACAGCACTAATGAAAAACTGTTTTTT CASSFDSTNEKLFF
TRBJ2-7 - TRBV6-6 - TGTGCCAGCAGTTACTCGTACTCCTACGAGCAGTACTTC CASSYSYSYEQYF
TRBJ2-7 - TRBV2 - TGTGCCAGCAACAGGGCCCCCTACGAGCAGTACTTC CASNRAPYEQYF
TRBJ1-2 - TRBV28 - TGTGCCAGCAGTCTAAGAGAGGGGGTCTATGGCTACACCTTC CASSLREGVYGYTF
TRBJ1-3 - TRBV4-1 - TGCGCCAGCAGCCAAGCCCGCTTCTTTGACATACACACCATATATTTT CASSQARFFDIHTIYF
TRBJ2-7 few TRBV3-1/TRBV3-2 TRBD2 TGTGCCAGCAGCAGACTAGCGGGAATCTCCTACGAGCAGTACTTC CASSRLAGISYEQYF
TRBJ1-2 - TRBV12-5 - TGTGCTAGTGGTTTGGTACTAGGAGGGACTCCCACGGGATACACCTTC CASGLVLGGTPTGYTF
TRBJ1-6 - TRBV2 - TGTGCCAGCAGCGACCCGGGACACCCGAAATCACCCCTCCACTTT CASSDPGHPKSPLHF
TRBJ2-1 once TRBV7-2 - TGTGCCAGCAGCTTAGACAGGGACTACAATGAGCAGTTCTTC CASSLDRDYNEQFF
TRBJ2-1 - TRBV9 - TGTGCCAGCAGCGTAGGCGGGGAAAGGGGCAATGAGCAGTTCTTC CASSVGGERGNEQFF
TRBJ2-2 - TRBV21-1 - TGTGCCAGCACCGCTAGCGGGAGAGCGGGGGAGCTGTTTTTT CASTASGRAGELFF
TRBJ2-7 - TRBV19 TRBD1 TGTGCCAGTAGTATTGCGGGACAGGGCCCTCTGCAGTACTTC CASSIAGQGPLQYF
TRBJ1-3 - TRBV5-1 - TGCGCCAGCAGCCTGGGGACACAAGGAAACACCATATATTTT CASSLGTQGNTIYF
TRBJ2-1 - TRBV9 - TGTGCCAGCAGCGGTTTGAGTGAGCAGTTCTTC CASSGLSEQFF
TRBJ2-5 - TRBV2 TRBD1 TGTGCCAGCAGTTTGGACAGGGGGCAGCAAGAGACCCAGTACTTC CASSLDRGQQETQYF
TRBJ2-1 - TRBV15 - TGTGCCACCAGCAGAATTCCGACAGAAACCTACAATGAGCAGTTCTTC CATSRIPTETYNEQFF
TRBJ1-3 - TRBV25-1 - TGTGCCAGCAGTGAATTCGGCTCTGGAAACACCATATATTTT CASSEFGSGNTIYF
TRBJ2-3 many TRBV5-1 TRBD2 TGCGCCAGCAGCCCGGCGGGGGGCGGCACAGATACGCAGTATTTT CASSPAGGGTDTQYF
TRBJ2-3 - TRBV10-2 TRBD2 TGCGCCAGCAGAGATCGACTAGCGGGAGGAGATACGCAGTATTTT CASRDRLAGGDTQYF
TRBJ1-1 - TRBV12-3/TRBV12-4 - TGTGCCAGCAGCCTTGGGGGGGGAACTGAAGCTTTCTTT CASSLGGGTEAFF
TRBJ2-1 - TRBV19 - TGTGCCAGTAGTATCGCGCAGGGGCTCAACAATGAGCAGTTCTTC CASSIAQGLNNEQFF
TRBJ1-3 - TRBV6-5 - TGTGCCAGCATGGGCCAGGGAGGGAGAAACACCATATATTTT CASMGQGGRNTIYF
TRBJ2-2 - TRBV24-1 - TGTGCCACCAGTGTAGCGGTCGGTAGTGCCGGGGAGCTGTTTTTT CATSVAVGSAGELFF
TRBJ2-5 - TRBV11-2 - TGTGCCAGCAGCTTAGTAAATGCGTTGGAGACCCAGTACTTC CASSLVNALETQYF
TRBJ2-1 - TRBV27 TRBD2 TGTGCCAGCAGTCTCCCGGGGGGGTCCTCCTACAATGAGCAGTTCTTC CASSLPGGSSYNEQFF
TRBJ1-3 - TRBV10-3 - TGTGCCATCAGTGAGTCCGCCGGGACACCAAACACCATATATTTT CAISESAGTPNTIYF
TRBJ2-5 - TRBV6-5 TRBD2 TGTGCCAGCATACCGGGACTAGCGGAAGAGACCCAGTACTTC CASIPGLAEETQYF
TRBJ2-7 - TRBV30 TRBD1 TGTGCCTGGAAAACCCGGGGACAGCCCTACGAGCAGTACTTC CAWKTRGQPYEQYF
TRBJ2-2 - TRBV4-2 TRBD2 TGTGCCAGCAGCTCCCGGGCTAGCGGGACGAACACCGGGGAGCTGTTTTTT CASSSRASGTNTGELFF
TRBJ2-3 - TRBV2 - TGTGCCAGCAGTCCTACTACAGATACGCAGTATTTT CASSPTTDTQYF
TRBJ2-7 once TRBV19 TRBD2 TGTGCCAGTAGTATAGCAGGGACTAGCGGGGGCTACGAGCAGTACTTC CASSIAGTSGGYEQYF
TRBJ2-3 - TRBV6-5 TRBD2 TGTGCCAGCAGCTCCCTCGCGGGGGCAGATACGCAGTATTTT CASSSLAGADTQYF
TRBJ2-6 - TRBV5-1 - TGCGCCAGCAGCTTGGTTGAGTCTGGGGCCAACGTCCTGACTTTC CASSLVESGANVLTF
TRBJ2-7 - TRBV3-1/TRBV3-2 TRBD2 TGTGCCAGCAGCCAAGATCAGGGACTAGCGGTCTACGAGCAGTACTTC CASSQDQGLAVYEQYF
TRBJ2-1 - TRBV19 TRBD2 TGTGCCAGTATCCAGCGGGGCTTCTACAATGAGCAGTTCTTC CASIQRGFYNEQFF
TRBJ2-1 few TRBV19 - TGTGCCAGTACCCCCCGCCGACAGGCTAGGTTCGGTGAGCAGTTCTTC CASTPRRQARFGEQFF
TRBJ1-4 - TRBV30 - TGTGCCTGGAGTCCTACCACCGGGACTTGGGATGAAAAACTGTTTTTT CAWSPTTGTWDEKLFF
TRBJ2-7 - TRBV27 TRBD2 TGTGCCAGCAGTTTAACGAGCGGGGGGGCTGAAGAGCAGTACTTC CASSLTSGGAEEQYF
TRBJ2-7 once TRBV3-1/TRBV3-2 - TGTGCCAGCAGCTCCCGCGGCGAGCAGTACTTC CASSSRGEQYF
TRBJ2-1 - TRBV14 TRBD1 TGTGCCAGCAGCCAGTGGATTAGTCCGACAGGGGGCTGGTCCAATGAGCAGTTCTTC CASSQWISPTGGWSNEQFF
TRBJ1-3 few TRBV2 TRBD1 TGTGCCAGCCGGAAGGGGGCAGATGGAAACACCATATATTTT CASRKGADGNTIYF
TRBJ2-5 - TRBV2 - TGTGCCAGCAGTTCACAGGGAAGGGAGACCCAGTACTTC CASSSQGRETQYF
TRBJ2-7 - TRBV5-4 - TGTGCCAGCAGCCCGGACTACTCCTACGAGCAGTACTTC CASSPDYSYEQYF
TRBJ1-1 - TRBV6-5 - TGTGCCAGCAGTTCATCGGGGAAGAACACTGAAGCTTTCTTT CASSSSGKNTEAFF
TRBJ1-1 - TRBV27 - TGTGCCAGCAGTTTATCCCGTTCAGGGTTGGCTGAAGCTTTCTTT CASSLSRSGLAEAFF
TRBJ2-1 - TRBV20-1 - TGCAGTGCTAGCGGTCACAATGAGCAGTTCTTC CSASGHNEQFF
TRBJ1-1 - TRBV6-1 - TGTGCCAGCAGTGAAGCGCGCGCTACTGAAGCTTTCTTT CASSEARATEAFF
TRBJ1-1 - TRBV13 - TGTGCCAGCAGCTTAGGAGGGGGGAACACTGAAGCTTTCTTT CASSLGGGNTEAFF
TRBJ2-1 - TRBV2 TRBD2 TGTGCCAGCACAAGCGGGACCAAAGCTTACAATGAGCAGTTCTTC CASTSGTKAYNEQFF
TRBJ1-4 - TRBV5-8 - TGTGCCAGCAGCTCAAGGGAGGAAAAACTGTTTTTT CASSSREEKLFF